One and the same sample provided the 8 T cell receptor beta chains below, sequenced in a study of cytomegalovirus exposure and HLA in healthy donors (dated by TCRdb to 2017 to 2019). The method was the immunoSEQ multiplex PCR assay. For the multiplex PCR, a mixture combining 60 forward primers for TCR Vbeta segments and 13 reverse primers for TCR Jbeta segments was used. TCRdb stores this immuneACCESS table with in-frame sequences only. Part of the clones is absent; in the studies checked, under half of the shortfall reflects unresolved V genes, and no reason is known for the rest. The sample table shows 100,000 to 150,000 clones, and 77% are seen once. 4% to 5% of the sample is taken by the ten largest. Sequencing was performed on PBMCs. All receptors come from a male donor in good health and CMV-seropositive.

V and J are TRBV7-9 and TRBJ2-7; 11 nucleotides agree with TRBD2. This CDR3 comprises 17 residues. CDR1 and CDR2 from the germline V gene are SEHNR and FQNEAQ (reference sequence). Trimming removed 1 base from V and 3 bases from J; junction bases left unmatched: 8. The CDR3 nucleotides are TGTGCCAGCAGCTTAGTGGCAACTAGCGGGAGAATCTACGAGCAGTACTTC. Its translation: CASSLVATSGRIYEQYF.

This clone came up a few times. This chain links TRBV9 with TRBJ2-1; 9 positions agree with TRBD2. From germline, CDR1 is SGDLS and CDR2 YYNGEE. This CDR3 contains 15 residues. V shed 0 bases and J 4 bases; nucleotides not matched to a gene: 2. CDR3 coding DNA: TGTGCCAGCAGCGTAGAGACTAGCGGTTACAATGAGCAGTTCTTC. It codes for CASSVETSGYNEQFF. Variable domain in full (rest from reference TRBV9 and TRBJ2-1): DSGVTQTPKHLITATGQRVTLRCSPRSGDLSVYWYQQSLDQGLQFLIQYYNGEERAKGNILERFSAQQFPDLHSELNLSSLELGDSALYFCASSVETSGYNEQFFGPGTRLTVL.

The CDR3 nucleotides read TGTGCCAGCAGTGAAGTCGGGACAGGGAATGAAAAACTGTTTTTT. Encoded protein: CASSEVGTGNEKLFF. This chain connects TRBV2 to TRBJ1-4; TRBD1 aligns across 9 bases. Germline lookup yields CDR1 SNHLY and CDR2 FYNNEI. The length of the CDR3 is 15 residues. The trim removed 1 base at V and 5 bases at J, leaving 2 bases unmatched.

This clone appeared a few times. This chain connects TRBV7-3 to TRBJ1-1, with D possibly being TRBD1 (5 bases). The CDR3 extends over 13 amino acids. The V and J ends lost 5 bases and 1 base respectively, with 8 bases between them. Germline CDR1 is SGHTA and CDR2 is FQGTGA. The CDR3 sequence: CASSVDRNTEAFF. The CDR3 nucleotides read TGTGCCAGCAGCGTTGACAGGAACACTGAAGCTTTCTTT. The full variable domain, with the rest looked up from reference TRBV7-3 and TRBJ1-1, is GAGVSQTPSNKVTEKGKYVELRCDPISGHTALYWYRQSLGQGPEFLIYFQGTGAADDSGLPNDRFFAVRPEGSVSTLKIQRTERGDSAVYLCASSVDRNTEAFFGQGTRLTVV.

The chain employs TRBV6-1 and TRBJ2-7; D might be TRBD2 (5 bases). The CDR3 has 14 amino acids. The germline V and J ends were trimmed by 10 bases and 3 bases, with 19 bases remaining between them. CDR1 is MNHNS and CDR2 is SASEGT in the germline V gene. The CDR3 is CATLGVLEGYEQYF. In nucleotides, the CDR3 is TGTGCCACCTTGGGAGTCCTCGAGGGCTACGAGCAGTACTTC.

The rearrangement links TRBV28 to TRBJ2-7, with a weak D call TRBD2 (6 bases). Germline V gives CDR1 MDHEN, CDR2 SYDVKM. Deletions cut 6 bases from V and 4 bases from J, with 25 bases between. The CDR3 is 17 residues long. CDR3 sequence: CASSYQLLGRGKYEQYF. The CDR3 coding sequence is TGTGCCAGCAGCTATCAGTTGCTTGGCCGCGGGAAGTACGAGCAGTACTTC.

This rearrangement joins TRBV2 to TRBJ2-1; 13 bases map to TRBD2. Germline assignment: CDR1 SNHLY and CDR2 FYNNEI. V trimming: 4 bases; J trimming: 10 bases; junction bases outside the gene matches: 4. This CDR3 has 14 residues. DNA of the CDR3: TGTGCCAGCAGTGGGACTAGCGGGAGAGGGGAGCAGTTCTTC. Residues: CASSGTSGRGEQFF. The whole variable domain, remainder taken from reference TRBV2 and TRBJ2-1, is EPEVTQTPSHQVTQMGQEVILRCVPISNHLYFYWYRQILGQKVEFLVSFYNNEISEKSEIFDDQFSVERPDGSNFTLKIRSTKLEDSAMYFCASSGTSGRGEQFFGPGTRLTVL.

The genes are TRBV2 and TRBJ2-7; possibly TRBD1 for D (5 bases). The CDR3 spans 17 residues. Germline V gene lookup returns CDR1 SNHLY and CDR2 FYNNEI. Trimming took 11 bases from V and 0 from J, leaving 26 bases between them. The CDR3 DNA reads TGTGCCTCCTCAGGGATAAGCGCGACACAAAGCTCCTACGAGCAGTACTTC. This translates into CASSGISATQSSYEQYF.